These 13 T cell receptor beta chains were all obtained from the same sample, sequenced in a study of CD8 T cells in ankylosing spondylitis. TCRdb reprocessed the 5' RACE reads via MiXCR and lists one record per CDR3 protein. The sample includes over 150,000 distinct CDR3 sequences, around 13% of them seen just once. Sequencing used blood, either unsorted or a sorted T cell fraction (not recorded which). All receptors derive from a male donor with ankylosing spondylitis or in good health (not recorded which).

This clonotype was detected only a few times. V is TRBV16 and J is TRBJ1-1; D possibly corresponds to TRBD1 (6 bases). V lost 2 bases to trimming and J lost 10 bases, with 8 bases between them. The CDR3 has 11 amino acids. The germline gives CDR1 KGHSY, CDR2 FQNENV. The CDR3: CASSQMTGAFF. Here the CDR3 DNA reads TGTGCCAGCAGCCAAATGACAGGAGCTTTCTTT.

DNA of the CDR3: TGTGCCAGCACAGGGGGAGCGGAGACCCAGTACTTC. This encodes CASTGGAETQYF. The chain employs TRBV2 and TRBJ2-5; TRBD1 matches at 7 bases. The trim removed 7 bases at V and 5 bases at J, leaving 4 bases unmatched. The CDR3 extends over 12 amino acids. Germline CDR1 is SNHLY and CDR2 is FYNNEI.

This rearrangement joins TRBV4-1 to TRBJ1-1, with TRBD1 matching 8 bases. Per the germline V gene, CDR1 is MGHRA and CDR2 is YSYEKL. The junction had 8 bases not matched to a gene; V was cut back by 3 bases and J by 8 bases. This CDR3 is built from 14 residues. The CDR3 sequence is CASSQADRVPEAFF. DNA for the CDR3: TGCGCCAGCAGCCAGGCGGACAGGGTCCCCGAAGCTTTCTTT.

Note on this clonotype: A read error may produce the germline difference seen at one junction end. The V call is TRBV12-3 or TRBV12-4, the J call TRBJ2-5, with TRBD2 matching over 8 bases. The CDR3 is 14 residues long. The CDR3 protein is CASSLAGRGETQYF. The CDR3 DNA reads TGTGCCAGCAGCTTAGCGGGACGGGGAGAGACCCAGTACTTC.

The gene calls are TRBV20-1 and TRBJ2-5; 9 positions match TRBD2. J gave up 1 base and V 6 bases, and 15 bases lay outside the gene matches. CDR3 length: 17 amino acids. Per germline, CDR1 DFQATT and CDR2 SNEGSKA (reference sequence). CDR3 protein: CSAGGEIAGDPQETQYF. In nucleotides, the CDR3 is TGCAGTGCCGGGGGGGAAATAGCGGGGGACCCCCAAGAGACCCAGTACTTC.

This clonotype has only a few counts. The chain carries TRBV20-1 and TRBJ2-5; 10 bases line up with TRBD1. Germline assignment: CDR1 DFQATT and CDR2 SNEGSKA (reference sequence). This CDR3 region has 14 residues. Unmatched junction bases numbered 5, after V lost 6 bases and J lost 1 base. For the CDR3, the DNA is TGCAGTGCCCCGGGACAGGGGTCCCAAGAGACCCAGTACTTC. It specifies CSAPGQGSQETQYF.

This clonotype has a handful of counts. The CDR3 DNA reads TGTGCCAGCAGTGGTGATAGCGGGGAAAATTACAATGAGCAGTTCTTC. Translating gives CASSGDSGENYNEQFF. This chain joins TRBV6-4 and TRBJ2-1; 8 bases are shared with TRBD2. CDR1 is MRHNA and CDR2 is SNTAGT in the germline V gene. This CDR3 contains 16 residues. Trimming took 4 bases from V and 4 from J; bases not matched to a gene: 9.

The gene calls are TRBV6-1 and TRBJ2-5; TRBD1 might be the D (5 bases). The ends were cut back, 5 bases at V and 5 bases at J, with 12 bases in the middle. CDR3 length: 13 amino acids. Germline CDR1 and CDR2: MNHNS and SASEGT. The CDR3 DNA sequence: TGTGCCAGCAGTCTTTTGGGGCGGGAGACCCAGTACTTC. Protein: CASSLLGRETQYF.

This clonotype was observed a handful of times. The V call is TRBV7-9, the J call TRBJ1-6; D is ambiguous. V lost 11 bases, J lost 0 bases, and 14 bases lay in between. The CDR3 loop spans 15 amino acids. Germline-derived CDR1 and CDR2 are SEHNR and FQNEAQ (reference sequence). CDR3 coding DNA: TGTGCCGGCCAAGATCAGAGCTCCTATAATTCACCCCTCCACTTT. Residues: CAGQDQSSYNSPLHF.

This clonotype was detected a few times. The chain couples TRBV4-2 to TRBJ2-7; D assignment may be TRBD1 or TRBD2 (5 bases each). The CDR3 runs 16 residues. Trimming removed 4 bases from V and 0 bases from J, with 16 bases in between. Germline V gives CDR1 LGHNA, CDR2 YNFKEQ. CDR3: CASSPLGPQSSYEQYF. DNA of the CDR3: TGTGCCAGCAGCCCCTTGGGACCGCAGAGCTCCTACGAGCAGTACTTC.

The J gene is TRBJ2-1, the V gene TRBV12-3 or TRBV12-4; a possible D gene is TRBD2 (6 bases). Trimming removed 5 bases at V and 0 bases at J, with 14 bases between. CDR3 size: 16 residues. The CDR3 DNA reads TGTGCCAGCAGTGGAGGGGCCCTGAGCTCCTACAATGAGCAGTTCTTC. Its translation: CASSGGALSSYNEQFF.

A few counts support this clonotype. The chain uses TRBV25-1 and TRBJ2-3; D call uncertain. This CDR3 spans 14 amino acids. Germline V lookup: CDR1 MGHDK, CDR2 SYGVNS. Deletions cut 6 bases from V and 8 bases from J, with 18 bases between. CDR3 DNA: TGTGCCAGCAGCGAAGGACGGGTACTGGGTACGCAGTATTTT. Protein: CASSEGRVLGTQYF. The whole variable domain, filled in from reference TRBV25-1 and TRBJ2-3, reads EADIYQTPRYLVIGTGKKITLECSQTMGHDKMYWYQQDPGMELHLIHYSYGVNSTEKGDLSSESTVSRIRTEHFPLTLESARPSHTSQYLCASSEGRVLGTQYFGPGTRLTVL.

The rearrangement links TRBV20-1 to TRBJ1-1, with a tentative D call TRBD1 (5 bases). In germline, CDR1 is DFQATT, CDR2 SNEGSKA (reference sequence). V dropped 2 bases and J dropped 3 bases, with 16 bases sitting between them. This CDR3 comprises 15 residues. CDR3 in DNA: TGCAGTGCTAGATCGGGGGAGGCAGGTGACACTGAAGCTTTCTTT. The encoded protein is CSARSGEAGDTEAFF.